This passage covers 24 T cell receptor beta chains from one sample sequenced in a study of CXCR3-negative and CXCR3-positive naive CD8 T cells (dated 2019 in TCRdb). Summary of the overall study and its limitations: Compared with CXCR3-negative naive cells, CXCR3-positive naive cells had TRB CDR3s with higher hydrophobicity (lower Kidera factor 4), lower energy, and higher strength and volume indices.

No antigens are known for them. For sequencing, a NextSeq 550 was employed. The Human TCR Profiling Kit (MiLaboratory) was used to make UMI-labeled 5' RACE TRB cDNA libraries. TCRdb reprocessed the reads, and each CDR3 protein sequence is entered once, without DNA. The record for this sample contains nearly 110,000 distinct CDR3 sequences. The ten most abundant clones make up 0.3% to 0.45% of the sample. Sample: naive CXCR3+ CD8+ T cells from blood. Reading the label with the study, this specimen's cell subset or site is: CD45RO-CCR7+CD27+CD95- naive CD8+ T cells expressing CXCR3 (TNR3+). The receptors were gathered from a human donor in good health. Some clones in this sample may be carry-over from other donors' samples.

The chain employs TRBV29-1 and TRBJ2-7; the D call of TRBD1 rests on TCRdb alone, since no DNA is present to check it. CDR1 is SQVTM and CDR2 is ANQGSEA in the germline V gene. This CDR3 contains 12 residues. The CDR3 is CSVIQGPYEQYF.

The chain links TRBV7-9 to TRBJ1-1; TCRdb designates TRBD1, a call that cannot be tested without DNA. Germline assignment: CDR1 SEHNR and CDR2 FQNEAQ (reference sequence). The CDR3 is made up of 14 amino acids. The CDR3 sequence: CASREPGQGSEAFF.

V gene TRBV7-2 combines with J gene TRBJ2-7. Germline values: CDR1 SGHTA, CDR2 FQGNSA. This CDR3 contains 16 residues. The CDR3 is CASSLAETMESYEQYF.

This chain connects TRBV11-2 to TRBJ2-7; TCRdb indicates TRBD1, and absent DNA this call remains unverified. The CDR3 contains 14 residues. Germline CDR1 and CDR2: SGHAT and FQNNGV. The CDR3 region is CASSLDRDPYEQYF. The complete variable domain, with remaining parts taken from reference TRBV11-2 and TRBJ2-7, reads EAGVAQSPRYKIIEKRQSVAFWCNPISGHATLYWYQQILGQGPKLLIQFQNNGVVDDSQLPKDRFSAERLKGVDSTLKIQPAKLEDSAVYLCASSLDRDPYEQYFGPGTRLTVT.

The chain has TRBV15 and TRBJ1-6. CDR3 length equals 14 residues. Germline-derived CDR1 and CDR2 are LNHNV and YYDKDF (reference sequence). This chain's CDR3 is CATSRDQRNSPLHF.

The chain is built from TRBV10-1 and TRBJ2-2. This CDR3 has 11 amino acids. Germline V lookup: CDR1 WNHNN, CDR2 SYGVQD (reference sequence). The CDR3 loop reads CASSDGGELFF.

The chain recombines TRBV19 with TRBJ1-1. The length of the CDR3 is 14 residues. The germline CDR1 and CDR2 sequences are LNHDA and SQIVND (reference sequence). CDR3 region: CASSIVQSNTEAFF.

The V call is TRBV19, the J call TRBJ2-2. The V gene's germline CDR1 is LNHDA and CDR2 SQIVND (reference sequence). The CDR3 length is 14 residues. The CDR3 here is CASSIFGGTGELFF.

V gene TRBV7-9 combines with J gene TRBJ1-2. Germline assignment: CDR1 SEHNR and CDR2 FQNEAQ (reference sequence). The CDR3 loop spans 14 amino acids. The CDR3 loop reads CASSPWELRNGYTF.

This sequence joins TRBV7-2 and TRBJ2-5; TCRdb picks TRBD1, but there is no DNA to check that call. The V gene's germline CDR1 is SGHTA and CDR2 FQGNSA. The CDR3 runs to 14 residues. The CDR3 sequence is CASSLVGGAETQYF.

The chain carries TRBV7-3 and TRBJ2-3; TCRdb returns TRBD1, unconfirmable since there is no DNA. CDR1 is SGHTA, CDR2 FQGTGA, per germline. The CDR3 has 16 amino acids. CDR3 in amino acids: CASSLGDLNSADTQYF. Filled out from reference TRBV7-3 and TRBJ2-3, the complete variable domain reads GAGVSQTPSNKVTEKGKYVELRCDPISGHTALYWYRQSLGQGPEFLIYFQGTGAADDSGLPNDRFFAVRPEGSVSTLKIQRTERGDSAVYLCASSLGDLNSADTQYFGPGTRLTVL.

This rearrangement joins TRBV30 to TRBJ1-1; there is no DNA to check the TCRdb D call of TRBD1. This CDR3 spans 14 amino acids. Germline V lookup: CDR1 GTSNPN, CDR2 SVGIG (reference sequence). The CDR3 sequence is CAWSESGGGIEAFF.

CDR3 amino acids: CSVILAHNEQFF. The chain links TRBV29-1 to TRBJ2-1; TCRdb selects TRBD2, and the lack of DNA leaves this call unchecked. CDR3 size: 12 residues. The germline CDR1 and CDR2 sequences are SQVTM and ANQGSEA.

The chain carries TRBV14 and TRBJ2-7. Germline-derived CDR1 and CDR2 are SGHDN and FVKESK. This CDR3 contains 11 residues. The CDR3 is CASSEAHEQYF.

The chain is built from TRBV3-1 and TRBJ1-5. CDR1 and CDR2 from the germline V gene are LGHDT and YNNKEL (reference sequence). There are 15 residues in the CDR3. CDR3: CASSQDWGGGQPQHF.

V and J are TRBV20-1 and TRBJ2-1; as DNA is missing, the TRBD1 call by TCRdb cannot be tested. Germline-derived CDR1 and CDR2 are DFQATT and SNEGSKA (reference sequence). The CDR3 spans 14 residues. This CDR3 is CSARDQDRAVEQFF.

V gene TRBV10-3 combines with J gene TRBJ2-3; there is no DNA to check the TCRdb D call of TRBD1. This CDR3 spans 15 amino acids. In germline, CDR1 is ENHRY, CDR2 SYGVKD. The CDR3 protein is CAISERDTPTDTQYF.

The gene calls are TRBV11-2 and TRBJ1-1. Per the germline V gene, CDR1 is SGHAT and CDR2 is FQNNGV. This CDR3 is 12 amino acids long. CDR3 region: CASSGSDTEAFF.

V and J are TRBV28 and TRBJ2-5; TCRdb reports TRBD1, a call that lacks DNA to check it against. Germline CDR1 is MDHEN and CDR2 is SYDVKM. The CDR3 is made up of 14 amino acids. The chain's CDR3 is CASSLETGMETQYF.

This rearrangement joins TRBV12-5 to TRBJ2-1; TCRdb selects TRBD1, and the lack of DNA leaves this call unchecked. Germline V gene data show CDR1 as LGHNT and CDR2 as FRNRAP. The CDR3 is 17 amino acids. CDR3 sequence reads: CASGLGIGDRGYNEQFF. Using reference TRBV12-5 and TRBJ2-1 for the parts outside the CDR3, the full variable domain is DARVTQTPRHKVTEMGQEVTMRCQPILGHNTVFWYRQTMMQGLELLAYFRNRAPLDDSGMPKDRFSAEMPDATLATLKIQPSEPRDSAVYFCASGLGIGDRGYNEQFFGPGTRLTVL.

V is TRBV7-8 and J is TRBJ2-7; checking the TCRdb D call of TRBD1 is not possible without DNA. The CDR3 is made up of 14 amino acids. CDR1 is SGHVS, CDR2 FQNEAQ, per germline. CDR3 amino acids: CASSSQQGLYEQYF.

V gene TRBV6-2 or TRBV6-3 combines with J gene TRBJ2-4; no DNA is available, so the TRBD1 call from TCRdb remains unchecked. This CDR3 contains 13 residues. Germline-derived CDR1 and CDR2 are MNHEY and SVGEGT. The CDR3: CASSYSADRNLFF.

This rearrangement joins TRBV2 to TRBJ2-1; the D gene TCRdb calls, TRBD2, cannot be checked with no DNA. The germline CDR1 and CDR2 sequences are SNHLY and FYNNEI. The CDR3 has 14 amino acids. The CDR3 is CASSELAGWGLQFF.

This sequence joins TRBV29-1 and TRBJ1-1; lacking DNA, the TRBD1 call made by TCRdb goes unchecked. This CDR3 has 12 residues. The germline V gene has CDR1 SQVTM and CDR2 ANQGSEA. CDR3 region: CSVGGSLTEAFF.